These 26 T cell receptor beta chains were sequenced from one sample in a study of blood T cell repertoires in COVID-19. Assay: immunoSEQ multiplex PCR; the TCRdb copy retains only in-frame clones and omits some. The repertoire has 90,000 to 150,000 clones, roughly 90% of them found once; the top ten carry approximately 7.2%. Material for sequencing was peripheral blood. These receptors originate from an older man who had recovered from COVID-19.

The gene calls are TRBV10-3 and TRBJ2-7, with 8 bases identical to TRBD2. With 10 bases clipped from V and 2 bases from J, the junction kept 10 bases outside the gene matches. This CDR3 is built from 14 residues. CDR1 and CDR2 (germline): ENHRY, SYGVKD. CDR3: CATLATSGPYEQYF. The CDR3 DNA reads TGTGCCACCCTAGCAACTAGCGGCCCCTACGAGCAGTACTTC.

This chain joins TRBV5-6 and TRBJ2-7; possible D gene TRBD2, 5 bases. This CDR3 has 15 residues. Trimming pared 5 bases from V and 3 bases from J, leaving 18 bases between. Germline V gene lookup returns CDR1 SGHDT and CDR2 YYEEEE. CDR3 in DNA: TGTGCCAGCAGTTCTCTGAGCGGTGGACTCTACGAGCAGTACTTC. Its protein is CASSSLSGGLYEQYF.

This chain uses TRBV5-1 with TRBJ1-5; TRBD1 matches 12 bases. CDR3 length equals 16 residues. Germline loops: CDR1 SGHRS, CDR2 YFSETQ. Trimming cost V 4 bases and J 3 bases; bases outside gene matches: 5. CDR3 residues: CASSPGTGGPNQPQHF. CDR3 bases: TGCGCCAGCAGCCCGGGGACAGGGGGCCCCAATCAGCCCCAGCATTTT.

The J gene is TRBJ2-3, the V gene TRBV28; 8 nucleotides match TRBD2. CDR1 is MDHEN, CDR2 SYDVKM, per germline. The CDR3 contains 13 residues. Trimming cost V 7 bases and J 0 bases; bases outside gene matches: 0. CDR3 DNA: TGTGCCAGCACGGGAGGGAGCACAGATACGCAGTATTTT. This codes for CASTGGSTDTQYF.

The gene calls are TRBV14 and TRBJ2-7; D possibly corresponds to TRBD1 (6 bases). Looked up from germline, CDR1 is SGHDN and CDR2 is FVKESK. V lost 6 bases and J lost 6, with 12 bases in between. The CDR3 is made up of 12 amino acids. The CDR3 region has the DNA TGTGCCAGCAGTCTTTACAGGGCCGAGCAGTACTTC. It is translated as CASSLYRAEQYF.

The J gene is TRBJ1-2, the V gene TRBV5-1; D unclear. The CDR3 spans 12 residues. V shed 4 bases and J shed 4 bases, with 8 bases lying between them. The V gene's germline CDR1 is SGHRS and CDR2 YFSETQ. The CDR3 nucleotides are TGCGCCAGCAGCCCCTCGGGCTATGGCTACACCTTC. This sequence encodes CASSPSGYGYTF.

Here the CDR3 reads CASSLPQGNEQYF. CDR3 bases: TGTGCCAGCAGCTTGCCGCAGGGAAACGAGCAGTACTTC. The chain carries TRBV5-5 and TRBJ2-7, with D possibly being TRBD1 (5 bases). V was trimmed by 1 base and J by 5 bases, leaving 10 bases between them. There are 13 residues in the CDR3. Germline-derived CDR1 and CDR2 are SGHKS and YYEKEE (reference sequence).

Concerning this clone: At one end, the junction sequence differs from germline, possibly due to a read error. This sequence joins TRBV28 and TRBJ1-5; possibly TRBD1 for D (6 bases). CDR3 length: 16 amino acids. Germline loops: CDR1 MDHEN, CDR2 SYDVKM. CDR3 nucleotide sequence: TGTGCCAGCAGTACTGCCGGGACACCGAGCAACCAGCCCCAGCATTTT. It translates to CASSTAGTPSNQPQHF.

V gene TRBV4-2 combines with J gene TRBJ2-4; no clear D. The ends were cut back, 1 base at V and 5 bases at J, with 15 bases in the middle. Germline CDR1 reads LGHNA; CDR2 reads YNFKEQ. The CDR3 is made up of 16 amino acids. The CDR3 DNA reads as TGTGCCAGCAGCCAAGGGTATAGTCAACTCGAAAACATTCAGTACTTC. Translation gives CASSQGYSQLENIQYF.

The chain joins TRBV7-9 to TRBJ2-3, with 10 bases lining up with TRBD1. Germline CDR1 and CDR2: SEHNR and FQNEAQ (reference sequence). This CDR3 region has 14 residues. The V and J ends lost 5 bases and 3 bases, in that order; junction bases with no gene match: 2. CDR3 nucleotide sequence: TGTGCCAGCAGCCCGGGACAGGGGACAGATACGCAGTATTTT. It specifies CASSPGQGTDTQYF.

The CDR3 nucleotides read TGTGCCAGCTCACCGGCAGGAGGCAATGAGCAGTTCTTC. Protein: CASSPAGGNEQFF. The chain couples TRBV18 to TRBJ2-1; perhaps TRBD2 as D (5 bases). V was trimmed by 3 bases and J by 6 bases, leaving 9 bases between them. Per germline, CDR1 KGHSH and CDR2 LQKENI. The CDR3 is made up of 13 amino acids.

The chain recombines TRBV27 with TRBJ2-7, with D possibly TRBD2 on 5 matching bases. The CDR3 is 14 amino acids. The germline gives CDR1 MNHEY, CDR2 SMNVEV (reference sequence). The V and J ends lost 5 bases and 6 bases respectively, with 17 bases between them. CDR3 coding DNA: TGTGCCAGCAGTCGGACTGGGTTCCGCGGCGAGCAGTACTTC. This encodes CASSRTGFRGEQYF.

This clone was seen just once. CDR3 amino acids: CASSPGFGGPGKNIQYF. The CDR3 DNA follows: TGTGCCAGCTCCCCGGGGTTTGGGGGCCCAGGCAAAAACATTCAGTACTTC. This sequence joins TRBV18 and TRBJ2-4, with D possibly being TRBD1 (6 bases). Germline CDR1 KGHSH, CDR2 LQKENI. V lost 6 bases and J 3 bases, leaving 21 bases between the germline ends. CDR3 length: 17 residues. Filled out from reference TRBV18 and TRBJ2-4, the complete variable domain reads NAGVMQNPRHLVRRRGQEARLRCSPMKGHSHVYWYRQLPEEGLKFMVYLQKENIIDESGMPKERFSAEFPKEGPSILRIQQVVRGDSAAYFCASSPGFGGPGKNIQYFGAGTRLSVL.

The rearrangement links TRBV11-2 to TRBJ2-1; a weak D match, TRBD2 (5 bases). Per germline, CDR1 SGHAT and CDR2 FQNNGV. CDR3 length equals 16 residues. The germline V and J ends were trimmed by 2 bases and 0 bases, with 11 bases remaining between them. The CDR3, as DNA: TGTGCCAGCAGCTTAAGTACGGGGAGCTCCTACAATGAGCAGTTCTTC. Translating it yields CASSLSTGSSYNEQFF.

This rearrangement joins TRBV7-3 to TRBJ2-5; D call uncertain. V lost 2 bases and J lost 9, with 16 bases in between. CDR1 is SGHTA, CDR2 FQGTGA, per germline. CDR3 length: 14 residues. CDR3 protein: CASSLGSAGGAQYF. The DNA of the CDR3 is TGTGCCAGCAGCTTAGGCTCCGCCGGCGGAGCCCAGTACTTC.

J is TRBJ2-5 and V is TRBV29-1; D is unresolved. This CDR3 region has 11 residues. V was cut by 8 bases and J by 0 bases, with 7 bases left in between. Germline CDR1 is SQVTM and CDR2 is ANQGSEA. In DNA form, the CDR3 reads TGCAGCAAACGGTACCAAGAGACCCAGTACTTC. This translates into CSKRYQETQYF.

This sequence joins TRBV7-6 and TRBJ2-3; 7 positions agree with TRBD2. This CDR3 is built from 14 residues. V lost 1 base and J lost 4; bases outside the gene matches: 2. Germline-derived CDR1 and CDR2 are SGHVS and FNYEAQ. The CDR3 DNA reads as TGTGCCAGCAGCTTAGTGGGAGGGCCAGATACGCAGTATTTT. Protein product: CASSLVGGPDTQYF.

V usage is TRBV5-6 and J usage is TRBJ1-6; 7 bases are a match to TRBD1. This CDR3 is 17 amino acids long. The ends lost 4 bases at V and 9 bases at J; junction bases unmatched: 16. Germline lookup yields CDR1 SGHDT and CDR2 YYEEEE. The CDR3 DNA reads TGTGCCAGCAGCCCCCGACAGGGTATTTCGTTCGGTTCACCCCTCCACTTT. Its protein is CASSPRQGISFGSPLHF.

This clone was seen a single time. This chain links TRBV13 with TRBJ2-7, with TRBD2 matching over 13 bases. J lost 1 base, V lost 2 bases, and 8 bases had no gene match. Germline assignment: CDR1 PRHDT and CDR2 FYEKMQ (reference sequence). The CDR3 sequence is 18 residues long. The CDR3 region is CASSLLGGTSGTSYEQYF. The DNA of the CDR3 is TGTGCCAGCAGCTTACTGGGAGGGACTAGCGGGACTTCCTACGAGCAGTACTTC.

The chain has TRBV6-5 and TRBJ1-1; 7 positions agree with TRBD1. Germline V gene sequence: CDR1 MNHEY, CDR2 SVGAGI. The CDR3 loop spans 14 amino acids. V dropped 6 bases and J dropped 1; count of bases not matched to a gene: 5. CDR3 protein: CASRLGQANTEAFF. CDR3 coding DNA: TGTGCCAGCAGACTCGGACAGGCGAACACTGAAGCTTTCTTT.

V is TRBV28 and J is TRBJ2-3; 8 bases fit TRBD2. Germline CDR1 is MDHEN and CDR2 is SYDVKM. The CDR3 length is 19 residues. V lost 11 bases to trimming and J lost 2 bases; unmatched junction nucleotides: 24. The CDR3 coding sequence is TGTGCCGCCGGAAGGGGACGTGGCGGGGGGTCCTCCCTCACAGATACGCAGTATTTT. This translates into CAAGRGRGGGSSLTDTQYF. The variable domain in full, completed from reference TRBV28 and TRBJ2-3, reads DVKVTQSSRYLVKRTGEKVFLECVQDMDHENMFWYRQDPGLGLRLIYFSYDVKMKEKGDIPEGYSVSREKKERFSLILESASTNQTSMYLCAAGRGRGGGSSLTDTQYFGPGTRLTVL.

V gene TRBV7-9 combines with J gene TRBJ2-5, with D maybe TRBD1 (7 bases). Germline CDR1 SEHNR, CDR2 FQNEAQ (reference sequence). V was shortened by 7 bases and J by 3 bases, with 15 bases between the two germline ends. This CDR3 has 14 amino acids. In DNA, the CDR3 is TGTGCCAGCACCCTTGGAGGGGGCGAAGAGACCCAGTACTTC. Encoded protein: CASTLGGGEETQYF.

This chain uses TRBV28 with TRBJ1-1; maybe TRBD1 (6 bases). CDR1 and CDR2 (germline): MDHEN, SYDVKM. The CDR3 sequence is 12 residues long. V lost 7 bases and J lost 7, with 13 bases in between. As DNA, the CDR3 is TGTGCCAGCACCTCAGGACAGTATGAAGCTTTCTTT. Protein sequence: CASTSGQYEAFF. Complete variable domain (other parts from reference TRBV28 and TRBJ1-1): DVKVTQSSRYLVKRTGEKVFLECVQDMDHENMFWYRQDPGLGLRLIYFSYDVKMKEKGDIPEGYSVSREKKERFSLILESASTNQTSMYLCASTSGQYEAFFGQGTRLTVV.

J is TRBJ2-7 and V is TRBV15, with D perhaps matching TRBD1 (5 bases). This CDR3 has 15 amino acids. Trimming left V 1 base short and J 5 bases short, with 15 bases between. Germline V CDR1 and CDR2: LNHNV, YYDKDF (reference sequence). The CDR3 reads CATSRGSVTEDEQYF. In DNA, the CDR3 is TGTGCCACCAGCAGAGGGTCGGTGACAGAGGACGAGCAGTACTTC.

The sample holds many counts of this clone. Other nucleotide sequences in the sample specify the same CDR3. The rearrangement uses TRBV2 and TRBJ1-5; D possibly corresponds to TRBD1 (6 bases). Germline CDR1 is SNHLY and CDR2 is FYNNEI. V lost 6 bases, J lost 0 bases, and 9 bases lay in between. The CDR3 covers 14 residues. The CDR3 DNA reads TGTGCCAGCAGCAGACAGGATAGCAATCAGCCCCAGCATTTT. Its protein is CASSRQDSNQPQHF.

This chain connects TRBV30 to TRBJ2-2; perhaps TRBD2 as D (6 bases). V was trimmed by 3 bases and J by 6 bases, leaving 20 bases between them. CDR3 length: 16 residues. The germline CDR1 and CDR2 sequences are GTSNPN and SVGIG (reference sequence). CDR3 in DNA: TGTGCCTGGAGGACAGCAGGGTCTTGGAGGGCCGGGGAGCTGTTTTTT. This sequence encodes CAWRTAGSWRAGELFF.